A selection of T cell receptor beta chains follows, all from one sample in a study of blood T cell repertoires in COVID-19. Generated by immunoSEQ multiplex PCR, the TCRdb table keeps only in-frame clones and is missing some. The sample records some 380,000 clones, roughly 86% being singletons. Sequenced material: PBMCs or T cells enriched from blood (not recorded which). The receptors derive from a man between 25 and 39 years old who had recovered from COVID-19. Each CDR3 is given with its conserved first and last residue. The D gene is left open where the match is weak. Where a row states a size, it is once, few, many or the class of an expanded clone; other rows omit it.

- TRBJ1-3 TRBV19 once CASTEESNSGNTIYF TGTGCCAGTACCGAAGAGTCGAACTCTGGAAACACCATATATTTT
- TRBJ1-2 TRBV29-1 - CSVDPGLYGYTF TGCAGCGTTGACCCAGGCCTCTATGGCTACACCTTC
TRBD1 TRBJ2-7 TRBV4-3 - CASGTGVGTYEQYF TGCGCCAGCGGAACAGGGGTGGGTACCTACGAGCAGTACTTC
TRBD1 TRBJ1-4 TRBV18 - CASSPGTGLATNEKLFF TGTGCCAGCTCACCCGGGACAGGGCTTGCAACTAATGAAAAACTGTTTTTT
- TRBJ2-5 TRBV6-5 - CASNRGETQYF TGTGCCAGCAATCGCGGAGAGACCCAGTACTTC
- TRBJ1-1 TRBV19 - CASTQRGWAFF TGTGCCAGTACCCAAAGGGGGTGGGCTTTCTTT
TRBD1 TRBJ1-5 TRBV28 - CASSEPGQGWNQPQHF TGTGCCAGCAGCGAACCGGGACAGGGATGGAATCAGCCCCAGCATTTT
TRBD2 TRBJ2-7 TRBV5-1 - CASSLGLAGSYEQYF TGCGCCAGCAGCTTGGGACTAGCGGGTTCCTACGAGCAGTACTTC
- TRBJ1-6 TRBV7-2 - CASSLGQSNHF TGTGCCAGCAGCTTAGGACAGAGCAACCACTTT
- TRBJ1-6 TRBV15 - CATSTGPNSYNSPLHF TGTGCCACCTCCACAGGGCCAAACTCCTATAATTCACCCCTCCACTTT
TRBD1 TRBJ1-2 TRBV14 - CASSRDSSYGYTF TGTGCCAGCAGCCGGGACAGCTCCTATGGCTACACCTTC
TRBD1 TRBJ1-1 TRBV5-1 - CASSPRAGGMNTEAFF TGCGCCAGCAGCCCTCGGGCAGGGGGAATGAACACTGAAGCTTTCTTT
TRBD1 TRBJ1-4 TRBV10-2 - CASRAQGASNEKLFF TGCGCCAGCAGGGCACAGGGGGCTAGTAATGAAAAACTGTTTTTT
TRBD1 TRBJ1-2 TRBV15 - CATSRDRTGHGYTF TGTGCCACCAGCAGAGATCGGACAGGGCATGGCTACACCTTC
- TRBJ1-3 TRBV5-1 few CASSRDSGNTIYF TGCGCCAGCAGCCGAGACTCTGGAAACACCATATATTTT
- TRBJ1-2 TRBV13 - CASRPPGGLYGYTF TGTGCCAGCAGACCCCCCGGCGGCCTCTATGGCTACACCTTC
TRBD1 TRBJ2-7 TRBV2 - CASSQDRGNEQYF TGTGCCAGCTCTCAGGACAGGGGCAACGAGCAGTACTTC
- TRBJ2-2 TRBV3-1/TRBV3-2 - CASSRRGGPGELFF TGTGCCAGCAGCCGTCGCGGTGGTCCCGGGGAGCTGTTTTTT
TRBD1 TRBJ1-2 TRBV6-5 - CASTRTVTGRDTYTF TGTGCCAGCACCAGAACAGTGACAGGGAGAGATACCTACACCTTC
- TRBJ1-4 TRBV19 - CASRNGANEKLFF TGTGCCAGTAGGAATGGAGCTAATGAAAAACTGTTTTTT
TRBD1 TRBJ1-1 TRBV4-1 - CASSQEKTGGMYYEAFF TGCGCCAGCAGCCAAGAAAAAACAGGGGGTATGTACTACGAGGCTTTCTTT
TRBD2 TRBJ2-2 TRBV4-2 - CASSQDPQRGGRGELFF TGTGCCAGCAGCCAAGACCCCCAGCGGGGGGGAAGGGGGGAGCTGTTTTTT
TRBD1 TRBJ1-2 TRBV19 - CASSGDRGINYGYTF TGTGCCAGTAGTGGGGACAGGGGAATTAACTATGGCTACACCTTC
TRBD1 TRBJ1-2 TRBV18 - CASSSGGTGKSPYGYTF TGTGCCAGCTCATCCGGGGGGACAGGGAAATCTCCCTATGGCTACACCTTC
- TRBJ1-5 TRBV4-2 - CASSQGPQGSGQPQHF TGTGCCAGCAGCCAAGGCCCACAGGGTTCAGGTCAGCCCCAGCATTTT
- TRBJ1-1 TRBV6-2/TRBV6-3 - CASSQPSVVSPEAFF TGTGCCAGCAGCCAACCCTCGGTGGTATCCCCTGAAGCTTTCTTT
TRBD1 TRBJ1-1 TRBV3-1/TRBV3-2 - CASSPVPGQGLNTEAFF TGTGCCAGCAGCCCCGTCCCGGGACAGGGCCTGAACACTGAAGCTTTCTTT
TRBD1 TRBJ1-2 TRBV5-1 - CASSLGGGYTF TGCGCCAGCAGCTTAGGGGGCGGTTACACCTTC
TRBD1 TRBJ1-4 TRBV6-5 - CASRWTGTNEKLFF TGTGCCAGCAGATGGACAGGGACCAATGAAAAACTGTTTTTT
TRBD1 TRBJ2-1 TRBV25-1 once CASSGTRQGNEQFF TGTGCCAGCAGTGGAACCCGACAGGGGAATGAGCAGTTCTTC
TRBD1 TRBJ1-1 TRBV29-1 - CSVQGQGAPTFF TGCAGCGTGCAGGGACAGGGGGCGCCTACTTTCTTT
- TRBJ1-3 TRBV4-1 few CASSLGPGTGNTIYF TGCGCCAGCAGCCTAGGCCCAGGGACTGGAAACACCATATATTTT
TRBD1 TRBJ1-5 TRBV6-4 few CASSQGGGGQPQHF TGTGCCAGCAGCCAGGGGGGCGGTGGACAGCCCCAGCATTTT
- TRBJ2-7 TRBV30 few CACSGTHPYEQYF TGTGCCTGCTCCGGGACTCACCCCTACGAGCAGTACTTC
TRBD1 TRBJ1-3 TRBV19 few CASSIGQGASGNTIYF TGTGCCAGTAGTATAGGACAGGGGGCCTCTGGAAACACCATATATTTT
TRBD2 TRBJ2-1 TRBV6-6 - CASSLGTSANNEQFF TGTGCCAGCAGTCTCGGGACTAGCGCCAACAATGAGCAGTTCTTC